This entry lists 26 T cell receptor beta chains sequenced from one sample in a study of T-cell reconstitution after alpha-beta-depleted transplantation in children listed by TCRdb under 2016. Receptor amplification or capture employed PCR. For sequencing, an Illumina HiSeq 2500 was employed. TCR libraries were prepared with molecular barcoding, using unique molecular identifiers to normalize TCRbeta repertoire quantification. TCRdb reworked the public reads: Q25 trimming with fastp, MiXCR clone assembly, productive beta chains retained. Every entry covers one CDR3 protein and lists the most common genes and DNA from its rows. This sample lists almost 500,000 distinct CDR3 sequences; under 15% were detected once. Around 6.1% of the sample rests with the top ten. Sequences were derived from PBMCs from the stem cell graft donor, sampled from the stem cell graft. The receptors were gathered from a human donor who donated a stem cell graft to a child with combined immunodeficiency.

The V and J genes are TRBV20-1 and TRBJ2-3; 10 bases align to TRBD2. The germline CDR1 and CDR2 sequences are DFQATT and SNEGSKA (reference sequence). The J segment lost 4 bases and the V segment lost 3 bases, leaving 10 bases of the junction unmatched. The CDR3 loop spans 16 amino acids. The CDR3 is CSASLTSGAPADTQYF. The CDR3 bases are TGCAGTGCTAGTTTAACTAGCGGGGCCCCGGCAGATACGCAGTATTTT.

This clonotype was picked up many times. The chain employs TRBV7-9 and TRBJ2-2, with D possibly being TRBD1 or TRBD2 (5 bases each). There are 15 residues in the CDR3. From germline, CDR1 is SEHNR and CDR2 FQNEAQ (reference sequence). Trimming removed 2 bases from V and 4 bases from J, with 11 bases in between. In DNA form, the CDR3 reads TGTGCCAGCAGCTTAAGGGACGGATTCACCGGGGAGCTGTTTTTT. Protein product: CASSLRDGFTGELFF.

This chain connects TRBV11-2 to TRBJ2-7; D is perhaps TRBD1 (5 bases). V was pared by 3 bases and J by 3 bases, with 9 bases between. The CDR3 length is 13 residues. The germline CDR1 and CDR2 sequences are SGHAT and FQNNGV. The CDR3 protein is CASSFAGRYEQYF. In nucleotides, the CDR3 is TGTGCCAGCAGCTTCGCAGGGCGCTACGAGCAGTACTTC.

This chain joins TRBV12-3 or TRBV12-4 and TRBJ1-2; 10 nucleotides agree with TRBD1. The CDR3 runs 12 residues. V trimming: 6 bases; J trimming: 7 bases; junction bases outside the gene matches: 2. CDR3 nucleotides: TGTGCCAGCAGCTGGACAGGGGGTGGCTACACCTTC. As protein: CASSWTGGGYTF.

The chain has TRBV29-1 and TRBJ1-2; D remains unclear. The ends were cut back, 1 base at V and 5 bases at J, with 8 bases in the middle. This CDR3 region has 12 residues. Germline CDR1 is SQVTM and CDR2 is ANQGSEA. The CDR3 sequence is CSVEGSQYGYTF. CDR3 sequence (DNA): TGCAGCGTTGAAGGGAGCCAGTATGGCTACACCTTC.

This clonotype was counted at least ten times. The CDR3 DNA sequence: TGTGCCAGCAGCCGAGGGGACAGCTCTGGAAACACCATATATTTT. Residues: CASSRGDSSGNTIYF. This chain joins TRBV12-3 or TRBV12-4 and TRBJ1-3, with 7 positions matching TRBD1. The CDR3 has 15 amino acids. The V and J ends lost 6 bases and 0 bases, in that order; junction bases with no gene match: 5.

The chain carries TRBV27 and TRBJ2-1, with D perhaps matching TRBD2 (6 bases). V was cut by 0 bases and J by 4 bases, with 22 bases left in between. The CDR3 extends over 19 amino acids. Germline lookup yields CDR1 MNHEY and CDR2 SMNVEV (reference sequence). The CDR3 DNA sequence: TGTGCCAGCAGTTTATCTCCTCCCAGCGGTGGCGGGATTTACAATGAGCAGTTCTTC. It encodes CASSLSPPSGGGIYNEQFF.

V is TRBV3-1 and J is TRBJ2-7, with D unresolved. Looked up from germline, CDR1 is LGHDT and CDR2 is YNNKEL (reference sequence). V lost 2 bases, J lost 4 bases, and 12 bases lay in between. This CDR3 is 14 amino acids long. CDR3 sequence reads: CASSQNVGLYEQYF. The CDR3 nucleotides read TGTGCCAGCAGCCAAAATGTAGGGTTGTACGAGCAGTACTTC.

This clonotype was recorded many times. The chain joins TRBV12-3 or TRBV12-4 to TRBJ2-2; D may correspond to TRBD1 or TRBD2 (5 bases each). The CDR3 sequence is 15 residues long. Trimming took off 6 bases at V and 6 bases at J, with 17 bases between the two ends. The CDR3 DNA sequence: TGTGCCAGCAGGAGGGGCAGGGAAGGAGCCGGGGAGCTGTTTTTT. This codes for CASRRGREGAGELFF.

In its sample, this clonotype was seen many times. The V gene is TRBV7-2, the J gene TRBJ2-4; no reliable D call. This CDR3 is built from 15 residues. Germline CDR1 SGHTA, CDR2 FQGNSA. V was cut by 0 bases and J by 0 bases, with 6 bases left in between. CDR3 loop: CASSLAPLAKNIQYF. For the CDR3, the DNA is TGTGCCAGCAGCTTAGCCCCCCTAGCCAAAAACATTCAGTACTTC.

At least ten counts were recorded for this clonotype. The rearrangement joins TRBV5-1 to TRBJ1-5, with D tentatively TRBD1 (6 bases). CDR1 is SGHRS and CDR2 is YFSETQ in the germline V gene. V shed 1 base and J shed 6 bases, with 14 bases lying between them. The CDR3 loop spans 15 amino acids. The CDR3 protein is CASSLSGVGSQPQHF. CDR3 sequence (DNA): TGCGCCAGCAGCTTGTCAGGGGTTGGGAGTCAGCCCCAGCATTTT.

CDR3: CASSLGLAVTIQETQYF. The DNA of the CDR3 is TGCGCCAGCAGCTTAGGACTAGCGGTAACAATTCAAGAGACCCAGTACTTC. V and J are TRBV5-1 and TRBJ2-5; 10 bases are shared with TRBD2. The CDR3 loop spans 17 amino acids. V lost 2 bases, J lost 2 bases, and 9 bases stayed unmatched. Germline V gene lookup returns CDR1 SGHRS and CDR2 YFSETQ.

V is TRBV18 and J is TRBJ1-2, with TRBD1 identical over 7 bases. Germline values: CDR1 KGHSH, CDR2 LQKENI. V gave up 1 base and J gave up 9 bases; unmatched junction bases: 8. The CDR3 length is 14 residues. The CDR3 bases are TGTGCCAGCTCACCACGACAGGGAGATTATAGCTACACCTTC. The encoded protein is CASSPRQGDYSYTF.

The sample holds many counts of this clonotype. The junction shows a germline mismatch at one end, possibly a read error. The rearrangement joins TRBV29-1 to TRBJ2-3; TRBD2 matches 12 bases. The germline V gene encodes CDR1 SQVTM and CDR2 ANQGSEA. The CDR3 runs to 14 residues. The CDR3 sequence: CSVASGGATYTQYF. The CDR3 DNA reads TGCAGCGTCGCTAGCGGGGGGGCCACATATACGCAGTATTTT.

There are many counts of this clonotype. The V and J genes are TRBV7-2 and TRBJ2-3; D ambiguous. Trimming shortened V by 0 bases and J by 3 bases, and 10 bases separated the two germline ends. Germline V gene data show CDR1 as SGHTA and CDR2 as FQGNSA. The CDR3 has 15 amino acids. CDR3 bases: TGTGCCAGCAGCTTAGCGGTCGGCCAAACAGATACGCAGTATTTT. It encodes CASSLAVGQTDTQYF.

The table lists this clonotype with many counts. CDR3 loop: CASSVDPGASAGNTIYF. DNA of the CDR3: TGTGCCAGCAGCGTAGATCCGGGGGCATCTGCGGGAAACACCATATATTTT. V and J are TRBV9 and TRBJ1-3, with TRBD1 as a possible D gene (6 bases). Germline values: CDR1 SGDLS, CDR2 YYNGEE. The CDR3 has 17 amino acids. With 0 bases removed from V and 4 bases from J, the gap between germline ends came to 17 bases.

This clonotype was detected many times. The chain carries TRBV6-1 and TRBJ2-7; 9 nucleotides agree with TRBD1. Germline lookup yields CDR1 MNHNS and CDR2 SASEGT. The V gene end was trimmed by 5 bases and the J gene end by 0 bases; junction bases not matched to a gene: 8. This CDR3 is 16 amino acids long. The CDR3 coding sequence is TGTGCCAGCAGTCCAATACAGGGGGCCCTCTCCTACGAGCAGTACTTC. Protein sequence: CASSPIQGALSYEQYF.

This clonotype occurred many times. The chain is built from TRBV28 and TRBJ1-1; 8 nucleotides agree with TRBD1. The length of the CDR3 is 14 residues. Germline assignment: CDR1 MDHEN and CDR2 SYDVKM. The V gene end was trimmed by 7 bases and the J gene end by 5 bases; junction bases not matched to a gene: 9. CDR3 nucleotide sequence: TGTGCCAGCATACCAGACAGGGGAAATACTGAAGCTTTCTTT. The encoded protein is CASIPDRGNTEAFF. The variable domain in full, with the rest retrieved from reference TRBV28 and TRBJ1-1, is DVKVTQSSRYLVKRTGEKVFLECVQDMDHENMFWYRQDPGLGLRLIYFSYDVKMKEKGDIPEGYSVSREKKERFSLILESASTNQTSMYLCASIPDRGNTEAFFGQGTRLTVV.

This clonotype was detected a few times. The chain has TRBV29-1 and TRBJ2-2, with TRBD1 matching 7 bases. With 5 bases clipped from V and 2 bases from J, the junction kept 11 bases outside the gene matches. This CDR3 contains 16 residues. The V gene's germline CDR1 is SQVTM and CDR2 ANQGSEA. The CDR3 reads CSVFLPRGGNTGELFF. The DNA of the CDR3 is TGCAGCGTTTTTCTTCCTCGAGGGGGCAACACCGGGGAGCTGTTTTTT.

The chain recombines TRBV24-1 with TRBJ2-1; 10 nucleotides match TRBD2. After removal of 9 bases from V and 6 bases from J, the junction contained 7 bases not matched to a gene. In germline, CDR1 is KGHDR, CDR2 SFDVKD. This CDR3 has 14 residues. CDR3 sequence (DNA): TGTGCCACCGGATTAGCGGGGGGTCGCAATGAGCAGTTCTTC. Protein product: CATGLAGGRNEQFF.

CDR3 residues: CASSPGGGWEVEQYF. CDR3 in DNA: TGTGCCAGCAGTCCTGGAGGGGGCTGGGAAGTCGAGCAGTACTTC. The rearrangement joins TRBV6-2 or TRBV6-3 to TRBJ2-7, with D tentatively TRBD1 (7 bases). The CDR3 consists of 15 residues. The V end lost 5 bases, the J end lost 6 bases, and 20 bases lay between the germline ends. CDR1 is MNHEY and CDR2 is SVGEGT in the germline V gene.

The chain recombines TRBV29-1 with TRBJ2-1; tentative D call: TRBD1 (6 bases). The germline gives CDR1 SQVTM, CDR2 ANQGSEA. With 7 bases removed from V and 0 bases from J, the gap between germline ends came to 16 bases. This CDR3 spans 15 amino acids. This CDR3 is CSARGQTSSYNEQFF. The CDR3 nucleotides are TGCAGCGCAAGGGGACAAACTAGCTCCTACAATGAGCAGTTCTTC.

This clonotype was seen ten or more times. Sequence at one end of the junction differs from germline and may be a read error. The genes are TRBV4-3 and TRBJ2-7; TRBD2 aligns across 13 bases. The CDR3 is 13 residues long. The V gene's germline CDR1 is LGHNA and CDR2 YSLEER. CDR3 residues: CASSQGTSGSIKF. For the CDR3, the DNA is TGCGCCAGCAGCCAAGGGACTAGCGGGAGTATTAAGTTC.

This clonotype was recorded a few times. The chain recombines TRBV12-3 or TRBV12-4 with TRBJ1-1; 8 bases are shared with TRBD1. The CDR3 sequence is 15 residues long. J lost 6 bases, V lost 4 bases, and 10 bases had no gene match. CDR3 sequence (DNA): TGTGCCAGCAGTTCCCAGGGGGCCACCCGTCCTGAAGCTTTCTTT. Encoded protein: CASSSQGATRPEAFF.

This clonotype appeared many times. V is TRBV9 and J is TRBJ2-7; 7 nucleotides match TRBD2. Per the germline V gene, CDR1 is SGDLS and CDR2 is YYNGEE. The CDR3 contains 15 residues. The V gene end was trimmed by 0 bases and the J gene end by 3 bases; junction bases not matched to a gene: 6. DNA for the CDR3: TGTGCCAGCAGCGTAGGAACGGGAGGATACTACGAGCAGTACTTC. Translated: CASSVGTGGYYEQYF.

This clonotype was counted a few times. As DNA, the CDR3 is TGTGCCAGCAGTTACTCGAGCGACAGGGGTCAGAACACTGAAGCTTTCTTT. This sequence encodes CASSYSSDRGQNTEAFF. The chain couples TRBV6-5 to TRBJ1-1; TRBD1 aligns across 8 bases. Germline assignment: CDR1 MNHEY and CDR2 SVGAGI. Trimming cost V 0 bases and J 1 base; bases outside gene matches: 7. CDR3 length: 17 residues.